A selection of T cell receptor beta chains follows, all from one sample in a study of CD8+ T cells in alopecia areata. The repertoire was sequenced with immunoSEQ multiplex PCR; TCRdb's copy has only in-frame clones and lacks some. Of under 350,000 clones in the sample, nearly 60% were seen once. Here the sequenced sample was CD4+ T cells sorted from blood, taken at week 24, from a patient treated with tofacitinib. All receptors come from a human donor with alopecia areata. CDR3s include the opening cysteine and the closing phenylalanine or tryptophan. The order of the fields is clone size, J gene, V gene, D gene, CDR3 length, CDR3 protein, CDR3 DNA. A D gene is named only where the DNA matches it firmly. The size of a clone is reported for some rows only, either as once, few or many, or as a class for expanded clones.

once,TRBJ2-7,TRBV4-2,TRBD1,15,CASSQEVGQVYEQYF,TGTGCCAGCAGCCAAGAAGTGGGACAGGTCTACGAGCAGTACTTC
few,TRBJ2-3,TRBV19,NA,14,CASSIGPNTDTQYF,TGTGCCAGTAGTATAGGGCCAAATACAGATACGCAGTATTTT
NA,TRBJ1-2,TRBV10-3,NA,14,CAISESSREGGYTF,TGTGCCATCAGTGAGTCAAGCAGGGAGGGTGGCTACACCTTC
NA,TRBJ1-2,TRBV4-3,TRBD1,17,CASSQPSGTGSAYGYTF,TGCGCCAGCAGCCAACCGAGCGGGACAGGGTCGGCCTATGGCTACACCTTC
few,TRBJ1-1,TRBV5-1,NA,13,CASSLSRVTEAFF,TGCGCCAGCAGCTTGTCCCGGGTCACTGAAGCTTTCTTT
few,TRBJ2-3,TRBV27,TRBD2,16,CASSTSGGTPRDTQYF,TGTGCCAGCAGTACTAGCGGGGGAACTCCCCGGGATACGCAGTATTTT
NA,TRBJ2-3,TRBV28,TRBD1,14,CASSPNRGPDTQYF,TGTGCCAGCAGTCCAAACAGGGGTCCAGATACGCAGTATTTT
once,TRBJ1-1,TRBV6-1,NA,13,CASSVKSDTEAFF,TGTGCCAGCAGTGTTAAGTCGGACACTGAAGCTTTCTTT
NA,TRBJ2-3,TRBV4-1,TRBD2,19,CASSQEPRTSGGSTDTQYF,TGCGCCAGCAGCCAGGAACCGAGGACTAGCGGGGGCAGCACAGATACGCAGTATTTT
NA,TRBJ2-5,TRBV29-1,NA,13,CSVASGFQETQYF,TGCAGCGTTGCCTCCGGGTTCCAAGAGACCCAGTACTTC
NA,TRBJ2-1,TRBV15,NA,16,CATSRVPGPAYNEQFF,TGTGCCACCAGCAGGGTACCCGGACCGGCCTACAATGAGCAGTTCTTC
NA,TRBJ1-4,TRBV11-2,NA,13,CASSLGLSEKLFF,TGTGCCAGCAGCTTAGGTCTAAGTGAAAAACTGTTTTTT
NA,TRBJ2-2,TRBV15,NA,15,CATSRDKLNTGELFF,TGTGCCACCAGCAGAGATAAGTTGAACACCGGGGAGCTGTTTTTT
NA,TRBJ2-3,TRBV2,TRBD1,15,CASRRDRGPTDTQYF,TGTGCCAGCAGGAGGGACAGGGGACCCACAGATACGCAGTATTTT
NA,TRBJ2-1,TRBV7-2,NA,11,CASSLNNEQFF,TGTGCCAGCAGCTTAAACAATGAGCAGTTCTTC
few,TRBJ1-1,TRBV6-5,NA,14,CASSYTQGAPEAFF,TGTGCCAGCAGTTATACTCAGGGTGCACCTGAAGCTTTCTTT
NA,TRBJ2-7,TRBV11-2,NA,14,CASRGTGIFREQYF,TGTGCCAGCAGAGGGACTGGCATTTTTCGGGAGCAGTACTTC
once,TRBJ2-1,TRBV18,NA,16,CASSPLPSQGYNEQFF,TGTGCCAGCTCACCACTCCCTAGTCAGGGGTACAATGAGCAGTTCTTC
NA,TRBJ2-7,TRBV7-9,NA,18,CASSPDGGPGLSSYEQYF,TGTGCCAGCAGCCCGGACGGAGGCCCCGGTCTTAGCTCCTACGAGCAGTACTTC
once,TRBJ1-1,TRBV4-1,NA,15,CASSQVLRGNTEAFF,TGCGCCAGCAGCCAAGTGTTGAGGGGGAACACTGAAGCTTTCTTT
once,TRBJ1-1,TRBV14,NA,13,CASSHGGVTEAFF,TGTGCCAGCAGCCATGGAGGGGTTACTGAAGCTTTCTTT
NA,TRBJ2-3,TRBV29-1,NA,15,CSVEEGGPSTDTQYF,TGCAGCGTTGAGGAGGGGGGGCCTAGCACAGATACGCAGTATTTT
NA,TRBJ2-7,TRBV6-6,NA,12,CASSPGAGEQYF,TGTGCCAGCAGCCCAGGGGCTGGAGAGCAGTACTTC
few,TRBJ2-5,TRBV14,NA,15,CASSRIGGPQETQYF,TGTGCCAGCAGCCGCATCGGGGGGCCCCAAGAGACCCAGTACTTC
NA,TRBJ2-7,TRBV29-1,NA,13,CSVDPGISYEQYF,TGCAGCGTTGACCCAGGGATCTCCTACGAGCAGTACTTC
NA,TRBJ2-6,TRBV5-1,NA,14,CASSLGTGANVLTF,TGCGCCAGCAGCTTGGGAACTGGGGCCAACGTCCTGACTTTC
NA,TRBJ2-3,TRBV7-9,NA,12,CAFLISPDTQYF,TGTGCCTTCCTCATCTCTCCGGATACGCAGTATTTT
NA,TRBJ2-1,TRBV9,TRBD2,12,CASSLTRGVQFF,TGTGCCAGCAGCCTCACTCGGGGGGTGCAGTTCTTC
NA,TRBJ2-5,TRBV19,NA,11,CASSTRETQYF,TGTGCCAGTAGTACGAGGGAGACCCAGTACTTC
NA,TRBJ2-5,TRBV5-1,TRBD1,16,CASSRDRSSTQETQYF,TGCGCCAGCAGCCGGGACAGAAGCAGTACCCAAGAGACCCAGTACTTC
NA,TRBJ2-5,TRBV6-6,NA,11,CASSLKETQYF,TGTGCCAGCTCGTTAAAAGAGACCCAGTACTTC
few,TRBJ2-7,TRBV29-1,NA,12,CSVWEPPGEQYF,TGCAGCGTTTGGGAGCCCCCGGGCGAGCAGTACTTC
few,TRBJ1-2,TRBV30,TRBD1,15,CAYTTGGLGGSALLF,TGTGCCTACACCACAGGGGGATTGGGAGGGAGCGCTTTACTCTTC
NA,TRBJ2-5,TRBV7-9,TRBD1,15,CASSPGTGEGETQYF,TGTGCCAGCAGCCCCGGGACAGGGGAGGGAGAGACCCAGTACTTC
NA,TRBJ1-4,TRBV30,TRBD1,13,CAWMGDRGEKLFF,TGTGCCTGGATGGGGGACAGGGGGGAAAAACTGTTTTTT
NA,TRBJ2-5,TRBV7-2,NA,16,CASSLRPLSGQETQYF,TGTGCCAGCAGCCTGAGACCCCTCAGTGGTCAAGAGACCCAGTACTTC
NA,TRBJ2-1,TRBV6-5,TRBD2,15,CASSPGLATYNEQFF,TGTGCCAGCAGCCCGGGACTAGCGACATACAATGAGCAGTTCTTC